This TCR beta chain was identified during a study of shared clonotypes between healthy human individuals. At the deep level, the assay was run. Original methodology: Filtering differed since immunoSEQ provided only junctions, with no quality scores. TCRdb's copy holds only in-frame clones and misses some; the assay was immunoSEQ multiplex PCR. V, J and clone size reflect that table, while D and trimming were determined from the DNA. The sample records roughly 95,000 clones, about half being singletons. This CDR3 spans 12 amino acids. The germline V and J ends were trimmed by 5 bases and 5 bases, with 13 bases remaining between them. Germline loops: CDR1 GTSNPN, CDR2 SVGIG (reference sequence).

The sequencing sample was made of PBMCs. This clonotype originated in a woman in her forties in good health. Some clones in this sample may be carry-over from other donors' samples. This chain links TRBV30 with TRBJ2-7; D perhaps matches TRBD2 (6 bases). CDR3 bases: TGTGCCTGGGGGCTGTGGGGGGACGAGCAGTACTTC. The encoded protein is CAWGLWGDEQYF.